This T cell receptor (beta chain) was recorded in a study of metastatic and nonmetastatic thyroid tumors. After removal of 4 bases from V and 3 bases from J, the junction contained 16 bases not matched to a gene. Germline V gene sequence: CDR1 SNHLY, CDR2 FYNNEI. The CDR3 is 20 residues long. Patients underwent thyroid surgery, and none had received any treatment before it. How the authors handled the data: The authors used CDR3 differences across clinicopathological groups to build a distant-metastasis classifier for papillary thyroid cancer. TCRdb called clones again from the PCR reads with MiXCR. The V and J calls were determined by TCRdb, not by the authors. The sample has tens of thousands of clones, about 24% seen once.

The J gene is TRBJ2-2, the V gene TRBV2; 11 bases line up with TRBD2. The sample was blood. This clonotype was obtained from a female donor with papillary thyroid cancer or a benign thyroid nodule (not recorded which). Some clones in this sample may be carry-over from other donors' samples. The CDR3 region is CASSVAATSGILPDTGELFF. CDR3 DNA sequence: TGTGCCAGCAGTGTCGCGGCGACTAGCGGGATCCTTCCTGACACCGGGGAGCTGTTTTTT.